This T cell receptor (beta chain) was sequenced during a study of T cells in Graves' hyperthyroidism and ophthalmopathy. Findings and limits, study-wide: Expanded thyroid clonotypes (above 0.001) were mostly also found in blood. The model anticipated ophthalmopathy a median about 7 months pre-onset.

Lactation, pregnancy, other autoimmune disease or uncontrolled infection led to exclusion of patients. RNA transcripts provided the source from which TCR beta CDR3 regions were amplified. The TCR CDR3 was amplified in a first-round RT-PCR using the HTBI primer set. One entry per CDR3 protein, called by TCRdb with MiXCR from the multiplex PCR reads. The sample carries 300,000 to 500,000 distinct CDR3 sequences, roughly an eighth recorded once. The CDR3 consists of 15 residues. V lost 7 bases to trimming and J lost 4 bases, with 16 bases between them. Germline V gives CDR1 MNHNS, CDR2 SASEGT. This clonotype was seen many times. Its antigen is unknown.

Material: blood. The receptor was derived from a man aged 50-59 years with Graves' ophthalmopathy. The chain carries TRBV6-1 and TRBJ2-2; the D gene is possibly TRBD1 (8 bases). In nucleotides, the CDR3 is TGTGCCAGCAACAGCGGGACAGGATCCACCGGGGAGCTGTTTTTT. Encoded protein: CASNSGTGSTGELFF.